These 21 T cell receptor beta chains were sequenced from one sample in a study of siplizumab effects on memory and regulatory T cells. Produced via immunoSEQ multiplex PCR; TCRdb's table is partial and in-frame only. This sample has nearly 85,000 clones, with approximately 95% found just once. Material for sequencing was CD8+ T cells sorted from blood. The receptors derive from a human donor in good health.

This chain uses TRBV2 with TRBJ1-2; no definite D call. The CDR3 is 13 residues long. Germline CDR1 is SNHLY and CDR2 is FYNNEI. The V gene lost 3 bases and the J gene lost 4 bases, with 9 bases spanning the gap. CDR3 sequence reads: CASSDWAGYGYTF. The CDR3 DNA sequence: TGTGCCAGCAGTGACTGGGCGGGCTATGGCTACACCTTC.

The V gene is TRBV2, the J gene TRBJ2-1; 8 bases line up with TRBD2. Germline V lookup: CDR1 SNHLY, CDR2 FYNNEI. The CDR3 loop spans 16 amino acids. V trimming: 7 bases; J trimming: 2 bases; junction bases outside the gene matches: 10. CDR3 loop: CASIVGSGSTYNEQFF. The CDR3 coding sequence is TGTGCCAGCATAGTCGGGAGCGGGAGTACCTACAATGAGCAGTTCTTC.

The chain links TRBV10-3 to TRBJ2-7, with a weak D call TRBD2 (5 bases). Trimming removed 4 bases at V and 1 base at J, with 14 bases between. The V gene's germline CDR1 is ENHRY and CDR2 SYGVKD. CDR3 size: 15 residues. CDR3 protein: CAISVGADPSYEQYF. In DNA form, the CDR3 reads TGTGCCATCAGTGTGGGAGCGGACCCATCCTACGAGCAGTACTTC.

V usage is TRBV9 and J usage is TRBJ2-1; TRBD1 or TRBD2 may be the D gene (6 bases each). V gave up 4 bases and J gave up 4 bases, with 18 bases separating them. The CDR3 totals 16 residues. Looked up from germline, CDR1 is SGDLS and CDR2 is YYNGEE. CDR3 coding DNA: TGTGCCAGCAGCCAAGGGAGAGGGGGGAAATACAATGAGCAGTTCTTC. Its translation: CASSQGRGGKYNEQFF.

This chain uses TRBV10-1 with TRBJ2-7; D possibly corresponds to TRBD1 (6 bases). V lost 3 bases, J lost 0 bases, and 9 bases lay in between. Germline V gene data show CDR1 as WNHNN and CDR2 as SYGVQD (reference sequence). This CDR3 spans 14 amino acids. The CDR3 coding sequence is TGCGCCAGCAGTGACCGGGACAACTCCTACGAGCAGTACTTC. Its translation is CASSDRDNSYEQYF.

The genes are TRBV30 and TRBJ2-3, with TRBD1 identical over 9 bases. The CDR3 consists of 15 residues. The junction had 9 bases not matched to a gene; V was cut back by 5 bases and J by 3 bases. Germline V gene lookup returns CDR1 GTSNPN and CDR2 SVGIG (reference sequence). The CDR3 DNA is TGTGCCTGGGCGGACAGGGGTAAAGGAACAGATACGCAGTATTTT. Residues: CAWADRGKGTDTQYF.

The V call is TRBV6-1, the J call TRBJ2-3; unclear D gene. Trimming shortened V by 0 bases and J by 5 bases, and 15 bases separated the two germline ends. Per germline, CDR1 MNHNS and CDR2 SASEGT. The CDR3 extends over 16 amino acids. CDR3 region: CASSEAPGPPGDTQYF. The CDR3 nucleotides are TGTGCCAGCAGTGAAGCGCCAGGCCCGCCGGGAGATACGCAGTATTTT.

The CDR3 DNA sequence: TGTGCCAGCAGGACCACAGGGGACAAGCAGTACTTC. Protein: CASRTTGDKQYF. V is TRBV7-9 and J is TRBJ2-7; 7 positions agree with TRBD1. V shed 6 bases and J 8 bases; nucleotides not matched to a gene: 7. Germline V gene lookup returns CDR1 SEHNR and CDR2 FQNEAQ (reference sequence). CDR3 length: 12 amino acids.

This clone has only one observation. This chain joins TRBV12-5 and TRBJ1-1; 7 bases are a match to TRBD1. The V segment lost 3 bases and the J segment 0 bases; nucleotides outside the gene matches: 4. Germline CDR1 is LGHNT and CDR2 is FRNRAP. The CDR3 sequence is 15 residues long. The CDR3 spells CASGLTGDMNTEAFF. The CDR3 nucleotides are TGTGCTAGTGGTTTAACAGGGGACATGAACACTGAAGCTTTCTTT.

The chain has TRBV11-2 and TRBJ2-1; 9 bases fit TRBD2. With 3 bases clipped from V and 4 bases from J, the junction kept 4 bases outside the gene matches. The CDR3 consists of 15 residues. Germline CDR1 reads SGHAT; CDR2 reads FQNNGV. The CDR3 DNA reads TGTGCCAGCAGCTTGATGACTAGCGGATACAATGAGCAGTTCTTC. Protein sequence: CASSLMTSGYNEQFF.

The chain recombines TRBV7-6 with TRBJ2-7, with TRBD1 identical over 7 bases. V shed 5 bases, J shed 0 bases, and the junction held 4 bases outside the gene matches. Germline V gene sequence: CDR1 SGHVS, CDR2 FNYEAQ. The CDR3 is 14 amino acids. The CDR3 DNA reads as TGTGCCAGCAGCCAGGGGGAGAGCTCCTACGAGCAGTACTTC. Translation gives CASSQGESSYEQYF.

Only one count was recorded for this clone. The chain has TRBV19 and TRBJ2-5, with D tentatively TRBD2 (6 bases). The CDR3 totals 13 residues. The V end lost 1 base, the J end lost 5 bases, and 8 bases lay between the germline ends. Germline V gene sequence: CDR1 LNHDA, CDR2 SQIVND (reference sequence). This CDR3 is CASSIVSGETQYF. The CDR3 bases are TGTGCCAGTAGTATAGTAAGCGGGGAGACCCAGTACTTC.

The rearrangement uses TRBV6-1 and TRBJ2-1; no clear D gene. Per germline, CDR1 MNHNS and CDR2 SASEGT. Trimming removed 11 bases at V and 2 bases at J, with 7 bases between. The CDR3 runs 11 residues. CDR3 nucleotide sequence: TGTGCCGCCGATACCTACAATGAGCAGTTCTTC. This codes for CAADTYNEQFF.

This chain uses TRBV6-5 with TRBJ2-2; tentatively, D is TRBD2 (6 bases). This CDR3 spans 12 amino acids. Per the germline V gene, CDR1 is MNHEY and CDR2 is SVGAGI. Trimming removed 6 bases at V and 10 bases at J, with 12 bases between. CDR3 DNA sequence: TGTGCCAGCAGGACTAGGATAGAGGAGCTGTTTTTT. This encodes CASRTRIEELFF.

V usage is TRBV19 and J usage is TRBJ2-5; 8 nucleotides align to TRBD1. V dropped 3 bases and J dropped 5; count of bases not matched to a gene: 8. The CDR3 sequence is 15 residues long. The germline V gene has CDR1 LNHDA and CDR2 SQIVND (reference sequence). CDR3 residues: CASSMRDRGLETQYF. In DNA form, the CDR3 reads TGTGCCAGTAGTATGCGTGACAGGGGATTGGAGACCCAGTACTTC. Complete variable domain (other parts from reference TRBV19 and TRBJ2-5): DGGITQSPKYLFRKEGQNVTLSCEQNLNHDAMYWYRQDPGQGLRLIYYSQIVNDFQKGDIAEGYSVSREKKESFPLTVTSAQKNPTAFYLCASSMRDRGLETQYFGPGTRLLVL.

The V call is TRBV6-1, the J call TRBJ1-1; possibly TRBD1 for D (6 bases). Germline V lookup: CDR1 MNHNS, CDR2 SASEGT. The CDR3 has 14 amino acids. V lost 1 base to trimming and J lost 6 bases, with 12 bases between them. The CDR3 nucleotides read TGTGCCAGCAGTGAAGGTATCGGGGGCTCTGAAGCTTTCTTT. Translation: CASSEGIGGSEAFF.

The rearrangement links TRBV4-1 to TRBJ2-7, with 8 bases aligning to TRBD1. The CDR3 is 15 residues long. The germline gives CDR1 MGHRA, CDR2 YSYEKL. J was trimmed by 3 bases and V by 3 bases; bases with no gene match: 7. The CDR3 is CASSHLGTGYYEQYF. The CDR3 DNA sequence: TGCGCCAGCAGCCACCTAGGGACAGGTTACTACGAGCAGTACTTC.

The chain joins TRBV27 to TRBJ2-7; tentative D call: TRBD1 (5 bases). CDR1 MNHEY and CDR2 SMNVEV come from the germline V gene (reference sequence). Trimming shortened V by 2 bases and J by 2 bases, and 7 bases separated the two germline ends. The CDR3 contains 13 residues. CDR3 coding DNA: TGTGCCAGCAGTTTACAGGGAACCTACGAGCAGTACTTC. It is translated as CASSLQGTYEQYF.

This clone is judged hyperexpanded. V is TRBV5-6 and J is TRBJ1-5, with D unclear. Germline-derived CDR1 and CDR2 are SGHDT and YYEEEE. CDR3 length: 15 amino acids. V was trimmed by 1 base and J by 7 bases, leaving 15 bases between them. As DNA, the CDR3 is TGTGCCAGCAGCTTGACTACAGCGAGTTACCAGCCCCAGCATTTT. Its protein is CASSLTTASYQPQHF.

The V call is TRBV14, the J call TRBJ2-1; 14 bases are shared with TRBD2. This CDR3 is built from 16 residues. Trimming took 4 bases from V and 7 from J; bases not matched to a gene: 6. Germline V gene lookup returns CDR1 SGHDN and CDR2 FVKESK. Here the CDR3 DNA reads TGTGCCAGCAGCCCCGGGACTAGCGGGAGAATAAATGAGCAGTTCTTC. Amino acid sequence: CASSPGTSGRINEQFF.

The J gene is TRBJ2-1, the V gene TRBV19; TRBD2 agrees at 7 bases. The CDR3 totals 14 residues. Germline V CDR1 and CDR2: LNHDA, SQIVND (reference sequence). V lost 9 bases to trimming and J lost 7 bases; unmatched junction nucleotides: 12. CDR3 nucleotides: TGTGCCAGCAGGTTGGGGGGGATTGCGAATGAGCAGTTCTTC. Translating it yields CASRLGGIANEQFF. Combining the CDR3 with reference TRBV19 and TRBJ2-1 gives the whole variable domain DGGITQSPKYLFRKEGQNVTLSCEQNLNHDAMYWYRQDPGQGLRLIYYSQIVNDFQKGDIAEGYSVSREKKESFPLTVTSAQKNPTAFYLCASRLGGIANEQFFGPGTRLTVL.